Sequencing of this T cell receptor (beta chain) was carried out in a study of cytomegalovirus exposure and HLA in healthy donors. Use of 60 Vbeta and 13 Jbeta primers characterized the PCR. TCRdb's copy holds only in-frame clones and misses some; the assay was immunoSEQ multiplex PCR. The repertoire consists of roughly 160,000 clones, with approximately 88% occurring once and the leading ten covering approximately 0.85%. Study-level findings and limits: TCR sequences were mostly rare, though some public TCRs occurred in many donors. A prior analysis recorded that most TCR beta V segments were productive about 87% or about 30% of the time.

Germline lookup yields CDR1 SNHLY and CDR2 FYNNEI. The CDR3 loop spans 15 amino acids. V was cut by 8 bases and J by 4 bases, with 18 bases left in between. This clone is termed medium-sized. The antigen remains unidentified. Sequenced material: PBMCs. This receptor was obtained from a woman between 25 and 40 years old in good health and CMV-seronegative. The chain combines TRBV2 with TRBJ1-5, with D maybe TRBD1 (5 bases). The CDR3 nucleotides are TGTGCCAGCGGAAGGGAGGGGTCGTGGAATCAGCCCCAGCATTTT. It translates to CASGREGSWNQPQHF. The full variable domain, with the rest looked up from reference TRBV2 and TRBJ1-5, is EPEVTQTPSHQVTQMGQEVILRCVPISNHLYFYWYRQILGQKVEFLVSFYNNEISEKSEIFDDQFSVERPDGSNFTLKIRSTKLEDSAMYFCASGREGSWNQPQHFGDGTRLSIL.